These T cell receptor beta chains were read from a single sample in a study of blood T cells in healthy people across ages. TCRdb passed the 5' RACE reads through MiXCR, listing each CDR3 protein once. This table holds hundreds of thousands of distinct CDR3 sequences, nearly 25% found once. These data are also associated with another study on T cells of mothers and their children.

The sequenced sample was blood. The receptors were gathered from a boy under 18 in good health. The CDR3 runs from the conserved cysteine through the conserved F or W. The D gene is left open where the match is weak. Size is stated for part of the rows, as once, few or many counts, or as a class when the clone is expanded.

size	V	D	J	DNA	CDR3
NA	TRBV7-3	NA	TRBJ2-6	TGTGCCAGCAGCTTAAGGTGCCCCGGGGCCAACGTCCTGACTTTC	CASSLRCPGANVLTF
few	TRBV11-2	NA	TRBJ2-1	TGTGCCAGCAGCCCCTTAAGGGGTGCCTTATACAATGAGCAGTTCTTC	CASSPLRGALYNEQFF
few	TRBV6-5	NA	TRBJ2-7	TGTGCCAGCAGTTACTCGATTTCGCGGGGAAGCTCCTACGAGCAGTACTTC	CASSYSISRGSSYEQYF
few	TRBV6-5	TRBD2	TRBJ2-7	TGTGCCAGCAGTTACGCAGCGGGGGGCTCCTACGAGCAGTACTTC	CASSYAAGGSYEQYF
many	TRBV18	TRBD1	TRBJ2-5	TGTGCCAGCAGCCCGGACAGGCAAGAGACCCAGTACTTC	CASSPDRQETQYF
few	TRBV10-3	TRBD2	TRBJ2-7	TGTGCCATCAGTGACGAGCGGGAGTGGTACGAGCAGTACTTC	CAISDEREWYEQYF
NA	TRBV30	NA	TRBJ2-5	TGTGCCTGGAGGAGGCCGTCCGAGGGACCCCAGTACTTC	CAWRRPSEGPQYF
few	TRBV5-1	NA	TRBJ2-5	TGCGCCAGCAGCGTGTATTCAGAGACCCAGTACTTC	CASSVYSETQYF
few	TRBV7-2	TRBD2	TRBJ2-7	TGTGCCAGCAGCTTTAGCGGGGGGGCCTCGTCCGAGCAGTACTTC	CASSFSGGASSEQYF
NA	TRBV29-1	TRBD1	TRBJ2-5	TGCAGCGTTGAAGTTGACAGGGGGGGGTACTTC	CSVEVDRGGYF
NA	TRBV9	NA	TRBJ2-1	TGTGCCAGCAGCGTAGGGGGAGCGCAGGGGGGGTACGATGAGCAGTTCTTC	CASSVGGAQGGYDEQFF
NA	TRBV28	NA	TRBJ2-7	TGTGCCAGCAGTGCCCGGGTGGGGGAGTACGAGCAGTACTTC	CASSARVGEYEQYF
NA	TRBV6-1	NA	TRBJ1-5	TGTGCCAGCAACGACCTACAGGGAATAGGGAGTAATCAGCCCCAGCATTTT	CASNDLQGIGSNQPQHF
NA	TRBV7-7	NA	TRBJ2-5	TGTGCTAGCAGCTTAGCTATCCAAGAGACCCAGTACTTC	CASSLAIQETQYF
few	TRBV14	NA	TRBJ1-2	TGTGCCAGCAGCCAACGCGGAAACTATGGCTACACCTTC	CASSQRGNYGYTF
few	TRBV28	TRBD1	TRBJ1-1	TGTGCCAGCAGTCAAACAGGGGCCACTGAAGCTTTCTTT	CASSQTGATEAFF
few	TRBV6-5	TRBD1	TRBJ1-2	TGTGCCAGCAGCACGACAGGGGGCGGTGGCTACACCTTC	CASSTTGGGGYTF
NA	TRBV4-2	TRBD1	TRBJ2-5	TGTGCCAGCAGCCAAGATCCAACCGGGACAGGGGGCGTAGAGACCCAGTACTTC	CASSQDPTGTGGVETQYF
NA	TRBV27	TRBD2	TRBJ2-3	TGTGCCAGCAGCAGGACTAGCGGGAATACGCAGTATTTT	CASSRTSGNTQYF
few	TRBV14	NA	TRBJ2-1	TGTGCCAGCAGCCAAGAGTGGGCTAGCTATGAGCAGTTCTTC	CASSQEWASYEQFF
NA	TRBV3-1	TRBD1	TRBJ2-1	TGTGCCAGCAGCCAGGGGACAGGGACCTACAATGAGCAGTTCTTC	CASSQGTGTYNEQFF
NA	TRBV28	TRBD1	TRBJ2-4	TGTGCCAGCAGCTACGGACAGGGGGACAAAAACATTCAGTACTTC	CASSYGQGDKNIQYF
NA	TRBV6-1	TRBD1	TRBJ2-1	TGTGCCAGCAGTGAAAGGGGACAGGGCTACAATGAGCAGTTCTTC	CASSERGQGYNEQFF
few	TRBV7-9	NA	TRBJ2-7	TGTGCCAGCAGCCGACTAAGGGGCCCTGGGACCTACGAGCAGTACTTC	CASSRLRGPGTYEQYF
NA	TRBV11-2	TRBD2	TRBJ2-1	TGTGCCAGCAGCTTTCCGGCGGGAGGAAGGGCCGGTGAGCAGTTCTTC	CASSFPAGGRAGEQFF
NA	TRBV7-3	TRBD2	TRBJ2-1	TGTGCCAGCAGCCAGATAGCGGGGGGGACCTGCAATGAGCAGTTCTTC	CASSQIAGGTCNEQFF
few	TRBV5-4	NA	TRBJ2-7	TGTGCCAGCAGCCTTGATTTGGCGGGATCTCCGAAGCAGTACTTC	CASSLDLAGSPKQYF
NA	TRBV27	NA	TRBJ1-1	TGTGCCAGCAGTTTATCATCGGCGAACACTGAAGCTTTCTTT	CASSLSSANTEAFF
NA	TRBV20-1	NA	TRBJ1-2	TGCAGTGCTAGAGGGCTAGCTAACTATGGCTACACCTTC	CSARGLANYGYTF
NA	TRBV5-1	TRBD1	TRBJ2-1	TGCGCCAGCAGCTCCCCGAGACAGGGTTCGTCTGGGGAGCAGTTCTTC	CASSSPRQGSSGEQFF
NA	TRBV27	NA	TRBJ1-1	TGTGCCAGCAGTCCGCCGAGGAGGAACACTGAAGCTTTCTTT	CASSPPRRNTEAFF